One sample yielded the 9 T cell receptor beta chains listed below, sequenced in a study of T cells in Graves' hyperthyroidism and ophthalmopathy (dated by TCRdb to between 2018 and 2021). Receptor libraries were prepared by multiplex PCR. The reads were generated on an Illumina HiSeq 2000. Amplification of TCR beta CDR3 regions was carried out from RNA transcripts. The TCR CDR3 was subjected to a first round of RT-PCR using the HTBI primer set and the Qiagen OneStep RT-PCR kit. Starting from the raw public reads, TCRdb applied fastp trimming at Q25, assembled clones with MiXCR and retained in-frame beta chains. One record per CDR3 amino acid sequence lists the most common genes and DNA. The sample includes about 300,000 distinct CDR3 sequences, with around 20% observed a single time. About 40% of the sample is held by the ten biggest clonotypes. The material sequenced was blood. The receptors originated from a man between 50 and 59 years old with Graves' ophthalmopathy.

This rearrangement joins TRBV6-1 to TRBJ2-1; 12 nucleotides match TRBD2. Per the germline V gene, CDR1 is MNHNS and CDR2 is SASEGT. The CDR3 spans 19 residues. V was clipped by 6 bases and J by 0 bases; unmatched bases: 12. CDR3 protein: CASSSGLAGLESSYNEQFF. The CDR3 coding sequence is TGTGCCAGCAGCTCAGGACTAGCGGGACTGGAAAGCTCCTACAATGAGCAGTTCTTC.

The J gene is TRBJ1-1, the V gene TRBV28; possibly TRBD1 for D (6 bases). The V end was cut by 2 bases, the J end by 11 bases, with 12 bases between. CDR3 size: 12 residues. Germline V gene data show CDR1 as MDHEN and CDR2 as SYDVKM. The CDR3 DNA is TGTGCCAGCAGTTTAAACAGGGAGCACGCTTTCTTT. Its translation is CASSLNREHAFF.

This clonotype was observed a handful of times. The chain has TRBV4-2 and TRBJ1-3; D is ambiguous. Germline loops: CDR1 LGHNA, CDR2 YNFKEQ. The CDR3 runs to 15 residues. Trimming stripped 0 bases from V and 0 bases from J, with 6 bases between. This chain's CDR3 is CASSQDLNSGNTIYF. DNA for the CDR3: TGTGCCAGCAGCCAAGATTTGAACTCTGGAAACACCATATATTTT.

This clonotype was picked up many times. The gene calls are TRBV28 and TRBJ2-6, with TRBD1 matching 7 bases. Germline V gene sequence: CDR1 MDHEN, CDR2 SYDVKM. Germline trimming cut 6 bases from V and 2 bases from J; bases unmatched to any gene: 1. The CDR3 extends over 14 amino acids. Here the CDR3 DNA reads TGTGCCAGCAGCCAGGGGGCTGGGGCCAACGTCCTGACTTTC. As protein: CASSQGAGANVLTF.

This clonotype was seen more than once but under ten times. The gene calls are TRBV7-9 and TRBJ1-4; TRBD1 aligns across 7 bases. Germline assignment: CDR1 SEHNR and CDR2 FQNEAQ (reference sequence). The CDR3 length is 14 residues. Losses at the gene ends were 3 bases for V and 7 bases for J; bases not matched to a gene: 5. The CDR3 protein is CASSFSGGSEKLFF. The CDR3 DNA follows: TGTGCCAGCAGCTTTTCAGGGGGAAGTGAAAAACTGTTTTTT.

Many counts were recorded for this clonotype. This chain links TRBV6-1 with TRBJ2-2; 8 nucleotides match TRBD1. J was trimmed by 4 bases and V by 1 base; bases with no gene match: 2. The CDR3 spans 15 residues. Per germline, CDR1 MNHNS and CDR2 SASEGT. The CDR3 spells CASSEVQGATGELFF. DNA of the CDR3: TGTGCCAGCAGTGAAGTGCAGGGGGCCACCGGGGAGCTGTTTTTT.

This clonotype was seen repeatedly, ten times or more. V is TRBV3-1 and J is TRBJ2-2; 7 bases line up with TRBD2. CDR1 and CDR2 from the germline V gene are LGHDT and YNNKEL (reference sequence). With V trimmed by 0 bases and J by 0 bases, 10 bases remained unmatched. This CDR3 is 19 amino acids long. This chain's CDR3 is CASSQDIVWGLPNTGELFF. The CDR3 region has the DNA TGTGCCAGCAGCCAAGATATCGTTTGGGGACTACCGAACACCGGGGAGCTGTTTTTT. Filled out from reference TRBV3-1 and TRBJ2-2, the complete variable domain reads DTAVSQTPKYLVTQMGNDKSIKCEQNLGHDTMYWYKQDSKKFLKIMFSYNNKELIINETVPNRFSPKSPDKAHLNLHINSLELGDSAVYFCASSQDIVWGLPNTGELFFGEGSRLTVL.

The chain combines TRBV5-1 with TRBJ2-2; a weak D match, TRBD2 (6 bases). The V end lost 4 bases, the J end lost 4 bases, and 14 bases lay between the germline ends. The CDR3 loop spans 15 amino acids. Per germline, CDR1 SGHRS and CDR2 YFSETQ. The CDR3 sequence is CASSPGLAITGELFF. In nucleotides, the CDR3 is TGCGCCAGCAGCCCGGGACTGGCGATCACCGGGGAGCTGTTTTTT. The whole variable domain, filled in from reference TRBV5-1 and TRBJ2-2, reads KAGVTQTPRYLIKTRGQQVTLSCSPISGHRSVSWYQQTPGQGLQFLFEYFSETQRNKGNFPGRFSGRQFSNSRSEMNVSTLELGDSALYLCASSPGLAITGELFFGEGSRLTVL.

A few counts support this clonotype. The rearrangement joins TRBV24-1 to TRBJ2-2; no firm D call. The CDR3 is made up of 13 amino acids. Germline CDR1 and CDR2: KGHDR and SFDVKD. V lost 1 base, J lost 4 bases, and 3 bases lay in between. The CDR3 protein is CATSDLITGELFF. CDR3 nucleotides: TGTGCCACCAGTGATTTAATCACCGGGGAGCTGTTTTTT.